These T cell receptor beta chains were read from a single sample in a study of blood T cell repertoires in COVID-19. Clones were sequenced by immunoSEQ multiplex PCR, and TCRdb holds only the in-frame ones, with some missing. The data hold under 500,000 clones, with roughly nine tenths observed a single time. Material: PBMCs or T cells enriched from blood (not recorded which). The receptors come from a woman aged 18-29 years with acute COVID-19. The CDR3 runs from the conserved cysteine through the conserved F or W. Fields, in order: D gene, clone size, J gene, V gene, CDR3 DNA, CDR3 protein. The D gene is left open where the match is weak. The size field is filled for only some rows; it gives once, few, many or a size class.

TRBD2 NA TRBJ2-7 TRBV7-2 TGTGCCAGCAGCTTAGAGACTAGCTCGTACGAGCAGTACTTC CASSLETSSYEQYF
TRBD1 NA TRBJ1-2 TRBV7-9 TGTGCCAGCGGACACACGGGACAGGGATTCTCTGGCTACACCTTC CASGHTGQGFSGYTF
NA NA TRBJ1-6 TRBV21-1 TGTGCCAGCAGCAGAAAGCCGGACATAGGTTCCTATAATTCACCCCTCCACTTT CASSRKPDIGSYNSPLHF
TRBD2 NA TRBJ2-1 TRBV19 TGTGCCAGTAGGAAGGACAGCGGGAGGGGTAATGAGCAGTTCTTC CASRKDSGRGNEQFF
NA NA TRBJ1-3 TRBV2 TGTGCCAGCAGTGGGACAGATCCCTCTGGAAACACCATATATTTT CASSGTDPSGNTIYF
NA NA TRBJ1-6 TRBV10-3 TGTGCCATCAGTGAGGGGGGCCGCTCCTATAATTCACCCCTCCACTTT CAISEGGRSYNSPLHF
NA NA TRBJ2-1 TRBV4-1 TGCGCCAGCAGCCAGCCTACTCGGGACAATGAGCAGTTCTTC CASSQPTRDNEQFF
TRBD1 NA TRBJ1-5 TRBV6-5 TGTGCCAGCAGTTATTCCGGGACAGGGAGGGATCAGCCCCAGCATTTT CASSYSGTGRDQPQHF
NA NA TRBJ2-6 TRBV19 TGTGCCAGCCGGAAGGGGGGGGCCAACGTCCTGACTTTC CASRKGGANVLTF
NA few TRBJ1-3 TRBV18 TGTGCCAGCTCACCACTGGGCGGAAGGGAGGCGAACATATATTTT CASSPLGGREANIYF
TRBD1 NA TRBJ2-7 TRBV5-5 TGTGCCAGCAGCGACAGACAGGGCAACGAGCAGTACTTC CASSDRQGNEQYF
NA few TRBJ2-7 TRBV12-3/TRBV12-4 TGTGCCAGCAGTTTGGGGGGCTCCTACGAGCAGTACTTC CASSLGGSYEQYF
TRBD1 NA TRBJ1-4 TRBV28 TGTGCCAGCAGTTCCGGGACAGCAATAATTGTACTGTTTTTT CASSSGTAIIVLFF
NA NA TRBJ1-1 TRBV4-1 TGCGCCAGCAGCCAAAGGGGGAACACTGAAGCTTTCTTT CASSQRGNTEAFF
TRBD2 NA TRBJ2-3 TRBV27 TGTGCCAGCAGAGATACAGCGGGGGGGCTGACAGATACGCAGTATTTT CASRDTAGGLTDTQYF